What follows are 23 T cell receptor beta chains derived from one specimen sequenced in a study of blood T cell repertoires in COVID-19. Only in-frame clones appear in the TCRdb table, and some are missing; sequencing was by immunoSEQ multiplex PCR. The profile covers approximately 65,000 clones, with 80% to 90% appearing a single time and around 5% taken by the ten largest. Sequencing was performed on peripheral blood. The origin of the receptors is a woman in her forties or fifties with active COVID-19.

J is TRBJ2-7 and V is TRBV7-2; TRBD1 matches 10 bases. V lost 0 bases and J lost 0; bases outside the gene matches: 5. CDR3 length equals 17 residues. Per the germline V gene, CDR1 is SGHTA and CDR2 is FQGNSA. CDR3 sequence reads: CASSLATRQGASYEQYF. CDR3 sequence (DNA): TGTGCCAGCAGCTTAGCGACCCGACAGGGGGCCTCCTACGAGCAGTACTTC.

This chain connects TRBV7-8 to TRBJ2-1, with D maybe TRBD2 (6 bases). The CDR3 runs to 12 residues. Trimming removed 3 bases from V and 12 bases from J, with 12 bases in between. Germline-derived CDR1 and CDR2 are SGHVS and FQNEAQ. CDR3 loop: CASSLTSVGQFF. In nucleotides, the CDR3 is TGTGCCAGCAGCTTGACTAGTGTTGGGCAGTTCTTC.

The genes are TRBV24-1 and TRBJ2-3; 11 bases fit TRBD1. V gave up 4 bases and J gave up 2 bases; unmatched junction bases: 4. The CDR3 consists of 16 residues. The germline V gene has CDR1 KGHDR and CDR2 SFDVKD. The CDR3 loop is CATSEGGQGATDTQYF. DNA of the CDR3: TGTGCCACCAGTGAGGGTGGACAGGGGGCCACAGATACGCAGTATTTT.

The gene calls are TRBV5-1 and TRBJ2-1; 10 bases align to TRBD2. Germline V CDR1 and CDR2: SGHRS, YFSETQ. V lost 0 bases, J lost 8 bases, and 8 bases stayed unmatched. This CDR3 has 16 amino acids. CDR3 DNA: TGCGCCAGCAGCTTGGGTGTAGCGGGAGGATCAGATGAGCAGTTCTTC. Protein sequence: CASSLGVAGGSDEQFF.

The CDR3: CASSYKQGGGYTF. The CDR3 DNA reads as TGTGCCAGCAGCTATAAACAGGGTGGTGGCTACACCTTC. The chain recombines TRBV7-9 with TRBJ1-2; the D gene is possibly TRBD1 (6 bases). V lost 4 bases and J 7 bases, leaving 13 bases between the germline ends. This CDR3 is 13 amino acids long. Germline lookup yields CDR1 SEHNR and CDR2 FQNEAQ (reference sequence).

The chain couples TRBV7-8 to TRBJ2-7; D possibly corresponds to TRBD2 (6 bases). The V and J ends lost 1 base and 3 bases respectively, with 13 bases between them. The V gene's germline CDR1 is SGHVS and CDR2 FQNEAQ. This CDR3 has 15 residues. CDR3 loop: CASSLDGNGGYEQYF. The CDR3 DNA reads as TGTGCCAGCAGCTTAGATGGAAACGGGGGCTACGAGCAGTACTTC.

This sequence joins TRBV5-6 and TRBJ2-3; possibly TRBD2 for D (5 bases). This CDR3 contains 14 residues. The V end was cut by 0 bases, the J end by 1 base, with 6 bases between. From germline, CDR1 is SGHDT and CDR2 YYEEEE. In nucleotides, the CDR3 is TGTGCCAGCAGCTTGGGTAGCGGCACAGATACGCAGTATTTT. Residues: CASSLGSGTDTQYF.

V is TRBV28 and J is TRBJ1-2, with TRBD1 matching over 7 bases. Trimming removed 6 bases from V and 7 bases from J; junction bases left unmatched: 11. In germline, CDR1 is MDHEN, CDR2 SYDVKM. The CDR3 covers 14 residues. The DNA of the CDR3 is TGTGCCAGCAGGAGAGAAGAGGGGGCGGCTGGCTACACCTTC. Translation gives CASRREEGAAGYTF.

Written as DNA, the CDR3 is TGTGCCAGTAGTAGACAGGGTGTCACCTACAATGAGCAGTTCTTC. It codes for CASSRQGVTYNEQFF. The chain carries TRBV19 and TRBJ2-1; 7 nucleotides agree with TRBD1. V trimming: 4 bases; J trimming: 2 bases; junction bases outside the gene matches: 5. This CDR3 region has 15 residues. Germline V gene lookup returns CDR1 LNHDA and CDR2 SQIVND (reference sequence).

This chain connects TRBV7-9 to TRBJ2-1; D is perhaps TRBD1 (5 bases). V gave up 5 bases and J gave up 4 bases, with 15 bases separating them. The CDR3 has 15 amino acids. From germline, CDR1 is SEHNR and CDR2 FQNEAQ (reference sequence). The CDR3 loop reads CASSPTLDMYNEQFF. CDR3 DNA: TGTGCCAGCAGCCCAACGTTGGACATGTACAATGAGCAGTTCTTC.

CDR3 DNA: TGCGCCAGCAGCCTGGGACAGGGAGACTACTCCTATAATTCACCCCTCCACTTT. Translating gives CASSLGQGDYSYNSPLHF. This rearrangement joins TRBV5-1 to TRBJ1-6; TRBD1 matches 9 bases. CDR1 SGHRS and CDR2 YFSETQ come from the germline V gene. After removal of 4 bases from V and 0 bases from J, the junction contained 8 bases not matched to a gene. The CDR3 loop spans 18 amino acids.

CDR3 loop: CASSSGSWGEQYF. CDR3 DNA: TGTGCCAGCAGTAGCGGGAGTTGGGGCGAGCAGTACTTC. This chain links TRBV6-5 with TRBJ2-7; 8 bases agree with TRBD2. Trimming cost V 5 bases and J 6 bases; bases outside gene matches: 6. This CDR3 is 13 amino acids long. Germline loops: CDR1 MNHEY, CDR2 SVGAGI.

The chain recombines TRBV5-1 with TRBJ2-1; 12 bases are shared with TRBD2. J lost 4 bases, V lost 3 bases, and 11 bases had no gene match. Germline CDR1 SGHRS, CDR2 YFSETQ. The CDR3 loop spans 18 amino acids. This CDR3 reads CASSSGLAGNSRYNEQFF. The CDR3 nucleotides are TGCGCCAGCAGCTCCGGACTAGCGGGAAACTCTCGGTACAATGAGCAGTTCTTC. The full variable domain, with the rest looked up from reference TRBV5-1 and TRBJ2-1, is KAGVTQTPRYLIKTRGQQVTLSCSPISGHRSVSWYQQTPGQGLQFLFEYFSETQRNKGNFPGRFSGRQFSNSRSEMNVSTLELGDSALYLCASSSGLAGNSRYNEQFFGPGTRLTVL.

The chain recombines TRBV28 with TRBJ2-7, with 7 bases that match TRBD1. This CDR3 region has 15 residues. CDR1 is MDHEN and CDR2 is SYDVKM in the germline V gene. The CDR3 region is CGIRGPGTASYEQYF. The CDR3 nucleotides are TGTGGCATAAGGGGCCCCGGGACAGCGTCCTACGAGCAGTACTTC.

The rearrangement joins TRBV6-2 or TRBV6-3 to TRBJ2-5; maybe TRBD2 (6 bases). V lost 2 bases to trimming and J lost 2 bases, with 12 bases between them. The CDR3 runs to 15 residues. Germline assignment: CDR1 MNHEY and CDR2 SVGEGT. The CDR3 loop is CASSYGSGVQETQYF. In DNA form, the CDR3 reads TGTGCCAGCAGTTACGGATCGGGGGTTCAAGAGACCCAGTACTTC.

This clone has more than one count but fewer than ten. The J gene is TRBJ1-3, the V gene TRBV11-1; tentatively, D is TRBD1 (6 bases). Germline CDR1 reads SGHAT; CDR2 reads FQDESV (reference sequence). The CDR3 extends over 15 amino acids. The V and J ends lost 3 bases and 0 bases respectively, with 9 bases between them. CDR3 nucleotide sequence: TGTGCCAGCAGCTTGGGGGCGATCTCTGGAAACACCATATATTTT. It specifies CASSLGAISGNTIYF.

The genes are TRBV24-1 and TRBJ2-1, with 7 bases that match TRBD1. J gave up 2 bases and V 5 bases, and 2 bases lay outside the gene matches. This CDR3 is built from 14 residues. The germline V gene has CDR1 KGHDR and CDR2 SFDVKD. The CDR3, as DNA: TGTGCCACCAGTGCAGGGGGTACCTACAATGAGCAGTTCTTC. Protein sequence: CATSAGGTYNEQFF.

The chain carries TRBV19 and TRBJ2-5, with 15 positions matching TRBD2. V shed 4 bases, J shed 1 base, and the junction held 4 bases outside the gene matches. CDR1 and CDR2 (germline): LNHDA, SQIVND (reference sequence). This CDR3 contains 17 residues. CDR3 sequence: CASSRGLAGGGQETQYF. For the CDR3, the DNA is TGTGCCAGTAGTAGGGGACTAGCGGGAGGCGGCCAAGAGACCCAGTACTTC.

For the CDR3, the DNA is TGCGCCAGCAGCCACCCGACTAGCGGGATGTACGAGCAGTACTTC. Protein sequence: CASSHPTSGMYEQYF. The chain carries TRBV4-1 and TRBJ2-7; 11 bases fit TRBD2. This CDR3 comprises 15 residues. Trimming took 3 bases from V and 4 from J; bases not matched to a gene: 5. Germline values: CDR1 MGHRA, CDR2 YSYEKL.

The chain uses TRBV10-2 and TRBJ1-2, with 11 bases matching TRBD1. Germline trimming cut 4 bases from V and 4 bases from J; bases unmatched to any gene: 14. This CDR3 region has 18 residues. Germline CDR1 and CDR2: WSHSY and SAAADI. The CDR3 sequence is CASSGGQGVASLSYGYTF. As DNA, the CDR3 is TGCGCCAGCAGTGGGGGACAGGGGGTCGCCTCCTTAAGCTATGGCTACACCTTC.

The chain uses TRBV15 and TRBJ2-7; 9 bases are shared with TRBD1. V lost 2 bases and J lost 1; bases outside the gene matches: 3. Germline values: CDR1 LNHNV, CDR2 YYDKDF (reference sequence). This CDR3 region has 15 residues. This CDR3 reads CATSRLTGGSYEQYF. The DNA of the CDR3 is TGTGCCACCAGCAGACTGACAGGGGGGTCCTACGAGCAGTACTTC.

The gene calls are TRBV2 and TRBJ1-2, with 9 bases aligning to TRBD1. Germline assignment: CDR1 SNHLY and CDR2 FYNNEI. Trimming took 7 bases from V and 5 from J; bases not matched to a gene: 14. The CDR3 spans 16 residues. The CDR3 protein is CASTPPGDRDLYGYTF. The CDR3 nucleotides read TGTGCCAGCACACCCCCCGGGGACAGGGATTTATATGGCTACACCTTC.

V usage is TRBV20-1 and J usage is TRBJ2-7, with TRBD2 identical over 7 bases. CDR1 and CDR2 from the germline V gene are DFQATT and SNEGSKA (reference sequence). The CDR3 length is 11 residues. V trimming: 5 bases; J trimming: 2 bases; junction bases outside the gene matches: 0. The chain's CDR3 is CSAGGAYEQYF. The CDR3 DNA is TGCAGTGCTGGGGGGGCCTACGAGCAGTACTTC.